The rows below give T cell receptor beta chains drawn from one sample of a study of blood T cell repertoires in COVID-19. Only in-frame clones appear in the TCRdb table, and some are missing; sequencing was by immunoSEQ multiplex PCR. The table shows under 300,000 clones, with roughly 84% occurring only once. Input material: peripheral blood. These receptor sequences come from a human donor with COVID-19, enrolled during active disease. The donor label of this sample is uncertain. The CDR3 runs from the conserved cysteine through the conserved F or W. The D gene is left open where the match is weak. Only some rows state a clone size, as once, few, many or a class for expanded clones.

d_gene: TRBD2
j_gene: TRBJ2-3
abundance: once
v_gene: TRBV24-1
CDR3nt: TGTGCCACCAGTGATTTAGGGGAGGCTAGCGGGATTAGCCATACGCAGTATTTT
CDR3aa: CATSDLGEASGISHTQYF

d_gene: TRBD2
j_gene: TRBJ2-5
abundance: few
v_gene: TRBV28
CDR3nt: TGTGCCATCCAGACTAGCGCGGAGACCCAGTACTTC
CDR3aa: CAIQTSAETQYF

d_gene: TRBD2
j_gene: TRBJ2-7
abundance: NA
v_gene: TRBV28
CDR3nt: TGTGCCAGCAGTTTTACCCAACTAGCGGACGTCCTATACGAGCAGTACTTC
CDR3aa: CASSFTQLADVLYEQYF

d_gene: TRBD1
j_gene: TRBJ2-1
abundance: few
v_gene: TRBV2
CDR3nt: TGTGCCAGCAACGGACAGGGATACAATGAGCAGTTCTTC
CDR3aa: CASNGQGYNEQFF

d_gene: NA
j_gene: TRBJ1-2
abundance: medium-sized
v_gene: TRBV19
CDR3nt: TGTGCCAGTAGTATGGGATACTTGCAGGGCCCCGACTATGGCTACACCTTC
CDR3aa: CASSMGYLQGPDYGYTF

d_gene: NA
j_gene: TRBJ2-2
abundance: NA
v_gene: TRBV24-1
CDR3nt: TGTGCCACCCAAGAGTACAGCCGGGGGAGTGGCGGGGAGCTGTTTTTT
CDR3aa: CATQEYSRGSGGELFF

d_gene: TRBD2
j_gene: TRBJ2-1
abundance: once
v_gene: TRBV5-1
CDR3nt: TGCGCCAGCAGCCCCGGGGGGGGGCCCGGTAGCGTAAACAATGAGCAGTTCTTC
CDR3aa: CASSPGGGPGSVNNEQFF

d_gene: NA
j_gene: TRBJ1-1
abundance: NA
v_gene: TRBV2
CDR3nt: TGTGCCACTATGGGACTTAAGATTGGTGAAGCTTTCTTT
CDR3aa: CATMGLKIGEAFF

d_gene: NA
j_gene: TRBJ2-3
abundance: once
v_gene: TRBV29-1
CDR3nt: TGCAGCGGAGGCCCAGGGTCCTCTTTCACAGATACGCAGTATTTT
CDR3aa: CSGGPGSSFTDTQYF

d_gene: TRBD1
j_gene: TRBJ2-7
abundance: NA
v_gene: TRBV2
CDR3nt: TGTGCCAGCAGTGGGGGGACAGAGGTCTACGAGCAGTACTTC
CDR3aa: CASSGGTEVYEQYF

d_gene: NA
j_gene: TRBJ2-7
abundance: NA
v_gene: TRBV12-3/TRBV12-4
CDR3nt: TGTGCCAGCAGGCTAGGGACTTCATACGAGCAGTACTTC
CDR3aa: CASRLGTSYEQYF

d_gene: NA
j_gene: TRBJ2-6
abundance: NA
v_gene: TRBV7-2
CDR3nt: TGTGCCAGCAGCCCTGTCGGGTCTGGGGCCAACGTCCTGACTTTC
CDR3aa: CASSPVGSGANVLTF

d_gene: TRBD2
j_gene: TRBJ2-3
abundance: NA
v_gene: TRBV19
CDR3nt: TGTGCCAGTAGTACCCCGGGCGGGAGGGCCGAGGGAGATACGCAGTATTTT
CDR3aa: CASSTPGGRAEGDTQYF

d_gene: NA
j_gene: TRBJ1-5
abundance: NA
v_gene: TRBV2
CDR3nt: TGTGCCAGCAGCGTAAGGGGCTCCCCCCAGCATTTT
CDR3aa: CASSVRGSPQHF

d_gene: NA
j_gene: TRBJ1-4
abundance: NA
v_gene: TRBV5-4
CDR3nt: TGTGCCAGCAGTTTAACAGGACCCAATGAAAAACTGTTTTTT
CDR3aa: CASSLTGPNEKLFF

d_gene: NA
j_gene: TRBJ1-2
abundance: NA
v_gene: TRBV7-2
CDR3nt: TGTGCCAGCAGCTTAGGGGCAGTATATGGCTACACCTTC
CDR3aa: CASSLGAVYGYTF

d_gene: TRBD1
j_gene: TRBJ1-5
abundance: NA
v_gene: TRBV4-1
CDR3nt: TGCGCCAGCAGCCAAGGTATACAGGGGGACCAGCCCCAGCATTTT
CDR3aa: CASSQGIQGDQPQHF

d_gene: NA
j_gene: TRBJ2-1
abundance: once
v_gene: TRBV28
CDR3nt: TGTGCCAGCAGTCCTTGGGGGGAGCACGGCCAAGGTCAGTTCTTC
CDR3aa: CASSPWGEHGQGQFF

d_gene: NA
j_gene: TRBJ2-7
abundance: NA
v_gene: TRBV30
CDR3nt: TGTGCCTGGAATCATAGGATTCAGGACGAGCAGTACTTC
CDR3aa: CAWNHRIQDEQYF

d_gene: TRBD2
j_gene: TRBJ2-5
abundance: NA
v_gene: TRBV19
CDR3nt: TGTGCCAGTGCATGGGGGGGAAAAGAGACCCAGTACTTC
CDR3aa: CASAWGGKETQYF

d_gene: NA
j_gene: TRBJ1-3
abundance: NA
v_gene: TRBV19
CDR3nt: TGTGCCAGTAGTATCAATCCGGGAAGCTCTGGAAACACCATATATTTT
CDR3aa: CASSINPGSSGNTIYF

d_gene: NA
j_gene: TRBJ2-2
abundance: NA
v_gene: TRBV29-1
CDR3nt: TGCAGCGTTGGAGGGGGCACCGGGGAGCTGTTTTTT
CDR3aa: CSVGGGTGELFF